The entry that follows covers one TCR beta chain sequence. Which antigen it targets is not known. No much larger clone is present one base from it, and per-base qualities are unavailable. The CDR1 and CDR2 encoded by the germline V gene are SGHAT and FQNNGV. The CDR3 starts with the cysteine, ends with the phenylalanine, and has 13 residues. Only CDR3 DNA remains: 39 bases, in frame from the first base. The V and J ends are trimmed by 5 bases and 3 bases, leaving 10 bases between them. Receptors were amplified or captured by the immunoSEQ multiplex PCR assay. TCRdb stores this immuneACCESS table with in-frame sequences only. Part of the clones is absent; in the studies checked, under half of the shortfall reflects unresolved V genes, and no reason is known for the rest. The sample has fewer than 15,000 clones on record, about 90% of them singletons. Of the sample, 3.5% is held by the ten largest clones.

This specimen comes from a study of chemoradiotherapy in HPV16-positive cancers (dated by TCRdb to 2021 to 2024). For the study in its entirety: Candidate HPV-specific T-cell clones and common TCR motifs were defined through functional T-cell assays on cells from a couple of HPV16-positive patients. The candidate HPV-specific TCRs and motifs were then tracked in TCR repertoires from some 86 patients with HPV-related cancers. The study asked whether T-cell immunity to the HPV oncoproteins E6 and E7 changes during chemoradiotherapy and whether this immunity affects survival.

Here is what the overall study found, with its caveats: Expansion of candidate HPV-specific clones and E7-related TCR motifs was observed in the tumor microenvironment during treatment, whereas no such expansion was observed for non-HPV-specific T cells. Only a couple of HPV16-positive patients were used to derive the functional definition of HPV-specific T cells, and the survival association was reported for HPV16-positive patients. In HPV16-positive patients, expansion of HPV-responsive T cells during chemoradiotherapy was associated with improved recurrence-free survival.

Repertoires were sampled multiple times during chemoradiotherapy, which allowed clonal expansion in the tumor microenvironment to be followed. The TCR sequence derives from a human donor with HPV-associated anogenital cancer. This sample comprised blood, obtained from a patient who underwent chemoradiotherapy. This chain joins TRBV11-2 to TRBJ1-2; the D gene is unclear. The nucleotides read TGTGCCAGCAGCCCCATTAAGTACTATGGCTACACCTTC. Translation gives CASSPIKYYGYTF.